This T cell receptor (beta chain) was documented in a study of CD8+CD57+ T cells in acquired aplastic anemia. Turning to the study itself: DNA per sorted CD4+ or CD8+ sample ranged roughly 0.19 to 30 ug, averaging 3.2 ug.

Findings and limits, study-wide: Controls did not differ significantly from patients in CD8+ Simpson's diversity.

CDR3 and TCR beta VDJ profiling relied on genomic DNA as the template. TCRdb processed the reads anew with MiXCR; each CDR3 protein has one entry. This table has around 170,000 distinct CDR3 sequences, about three fifths appearing once. CDR1 is GTSNPN, CDR2 SVGIG, per germline (reference sequence). The CDR3 covers 13 residues. V was clipped by 2 bases and J by 6 bases; unmatched bases: 6. With respect to this clonotype: Its matching antigen is unknown. Just one base apart from a much larger clone, this may be a read error. This likely comes from a read error, as the CDR3 has no conserved phenylalanine or tryptophan at its end.

The sequencing sample was made of sorted CD4+, CD8+, or CD8+CD57+ T cells (not recorded which) from PBMCs. This TCR was sampled from a human donor in good health. This chain links TRBV30 with TRBJ2-7, with 8 bases lining up with TRBD1. The CDR3 bases are TGTGCCTGGAGTACGACCGGGACAGGCGAGCAGTACTCC. Its translation: CAWSTTGTGEQYS.